The rows below give T cell receptor beta chains drawn from one sample of a study of persistence of HIV-infected CD4 T cells. These receptors lack a known antigen. TCRdb's copy holds only in-frame clones and misses some; the assay was immunoSEQ multiplex PCR. The sample has some 37,000 clones, approximately 85% seen once. This material consisted of cultured CD4+ T cells from PBMCs, taken from a patient who received antiretroviral therapy. These receptors were obtained from an adult with HIV. The donor label of this sample is uncertain. The CDR3 runs from the conserved cysteine through the conserved F or W. The order of the fields is V gene, D gene, clone size, J gene, CDR3 DNA, CDR3 protein. The D gene is left open where the match is weak. Some rows mark clone size as missing; the rest say once, few, many or name a class of expanded clone.

v_gene: TRBV4-2
d_gene: .
abundance: .
j_gene: TRBJ1-1
CDR3nt: TGTGCCAGCAGCCAGGGGGACATGAACACTGAAGCTTTCTTT
CDR3aa: CASSQGDMNTEAFF

v_gene: TRBV9
d_gene: .
abundance: .
j_gene: TRBJ2-5
CDR3nt: TGTGCCAGCAGCCCCATGGGGGGGCGCAGGGAGACCCAGTACTTC
CDR3aa: CASSPMGGRRETQYF

v_gene: TRBV5-1
d_gene: TRBD1
abundance: .
j_gene: TRBJ2-2
CDR3nt: TGCGCCAGCAGCTGGATGGACAGGGGAGGGACCGGGGAGCTGTTTTTT
CDR3aa: CASSWMDRGGTGELFF

v_gene: TRBV18
d_gene: .
abundance: .
j_gene: TRBJ1-1
CDR3nt: TGTGCCAGCTCACCACCCCCAGTCACGAACACTGAAGCTTTCTTT
CDR3aa: CASSPPPVTNTEAFF

v_gene: TRBV10-3
d_gene: .
abundance: .
j_gene: TRBJ2-1
CDR3nt: TGTGCCATCAGTGAGTCCAGGGGAGACAGCATATGGGAGCAGTTCTTC
CDR3aa: CAISESRGDSIWEQFF

v_gene: TRBV15
d_gene: .
abundance: .
j_gene: TRBJ1-1
CDR3nt: TGTGCCACCAGCAGCACCTCACAGGGGAACACTGAAGCTTTCTTT
CDR3aa: CATSSTSQGNTEAFF

v_gene: TRBV11-2
d_gene: .
abundance: .
j_gene: TRBJ1-3
CDR3nt: TGTGCCAGCAGCTTAAGGTCGCGCGGAGCCTCCGACGGAAACACCATATATTTT
CDR3aa: CASSLRSRGASDGNTIYF

v_gene: TRBV4-1
d_gene: .
abundance: .
j_gene: TRBJ1-3
CDR3nt: TGCGCCAGCAGCCAACGTCTACTTGGAGCTGGAAACACCATATATTTT
CDR3aa: CASSQRLLGAGNTIYF

v_gene: TRBV27
d_gene: TRBD2
abundance: .
j_gene: TRBJ2-3
CDR3nt: TGTGCCAGCAGTTTATATGGGCCGGGCGGGGGGGCCCCAGATACGCAGTATTTT
CDR3aa: CASSLYGPGGGAPDTQYF

v_gene: TRBV7-6
d_gene: .
abundance: .
j_gene: TRBJ1-2
CDR3nt: TGTGCCAGCAGCGGTATAGGGTTCTATGGCTACACCTTC
CDR3aa: CASSGIGFYGYTF

v_gene: TRBV5-6
d_gene: .
abundance: .
j_gene: TRBJ1-1
CDR3nt: TGTGCCAGCAGCGCAACCGGGAAGAACACTGAAGCTTTCTTT
CDR3aa: CASSATGKNTEAFF

v_gene: TRBV29-1
d_gene: .
abundance: .
j_gene: TRBJ1-4
CDR3nt: TGCAGCTACGAGGGCCTGGAGAGAAAACTGTTTTTT
CDR3aa: CSYEGLERKLFF

v_gene: TRBV19
d_gene: .
abundance: .
j_gene: TRBJ1-6
CDR3nt: TGTGCCAGTAGTCCCCGGGAGGGTCAAAATTCACCCCTCCACTTT
CDR3aa: CASSPREGQNSPLHF

v_gene: TRBV25-1
d_gene: .
abundance: .
j_gene: TRBJ1-2
CDR3nt: TGTGCCAGCAGTGAGTACGGAGTTAACTATGGCTACACCTTC
CDR3aa: CASSEYGVNYGYTF

v_gene: TRBV9
d_gene: TRBD1
abundance: .
j_gene: TRBJ2-1
CDR3nt: TGTGCCAGCAGCCCGCACGAGACAGGGTGGTCCGAGCAGTTCTTC
CDR3aa: CASSPHETGWSEQFF

v_gene: TRBV18
d_gene: TRBD1
abundance: .
j_gene: TRBJ1-5
CDR3nt: TGTGCCAGCTCATCAAGCGGGACAGGGTTCTCGCCCCAGCATTTT
CDR3aa: CASSSSGTGFSPQHF

v_gene: TRBV29-1
d_gene: .
abundance: few
j_gene: TRBJ1-1
CDR3nt: TGCAGCGCTGCGATTAACACTGAAGCTTTCTTT
CDR3aa: CSAAINTEAFF

v_gene: TRBV7-6
d_gene: .
abundance: .
j_gene: TRBJ2-1
CDR3nt: TGTGCCAGCAGCTTATCAACGGCGGGTGAGCAGTTCTTC
CDR3aa: CASSLSTAGEQFF

v_gene: TRBV5-1
d_gene: .
abundance: .
j_gene: TRBJ2-5
CDR3nt: TGCGCCAGCAGCGGTGGGGCGGGGCAAGAGACCCAGTACTTC
CDR3aa: CASSGGAGQETQYF

v_gene: TRBV7-9
d_gene: .
abundance: .
j_gene: TRBJ1-1
CDR3nt: TGTGCCAGCAGCTTAGATGGGGGTCTGAACACTGAAGCTTTCTTT
CDR3aa: CASSLDGGLNTEAFF

v_gene: TRBV27
d_gene: TRBD1
abundance: once
j_gene: TRBJ2-7
CDR3nt: TGTGCCAGCAGAGACAGGGGGGCTCTTTACGAGCAGTACTTC
CDR3aa: CASRDRGALYEQYF

v_gene: TRBV10-3
d_gene: .
abundance: .
j_gene: TRBJ1-5
CDR3nt: TGTGCCATCAGTGAGCCCCCAAATCAGCCCCAGCATTTT
CDR3aa: CAISEPPNQPQHF

v_gene: TRBV5-4
d_gene: TRBD1
abundance: few
j_gene: TRBJ1-4
CDR3nt: TGTGCCACAAGGGACAGTCCCAATGAAAAACTGTTTTTT
CDR3aa: CATRDSPNEKLFF

v_gene: TRBV12-5
d_gene: .
abundance: once
j_gene: TRBJ1-1
CDR3nt: TGTGCTAGTGGTTTGGTAATGGGGGGGCCCATGAACACTGAAGCTTTCTTT
CDR3aa: CASGLVMGGPMNTEAFF

v_gene: TRBV7-3
d_gene: .
abundance: .
j_gene: TRBJ2-1
CDR3nt: TGTGCCAGCAGCTCTTCCAGGGGGGGATACAATGAGCAGTTCTTC
CDR3aa: CASSSSRGGYNEQFF

v_gene: TRBV5-1
d_gene: TRBD1
abundance: .
j_gene: TRBJ2-1
CDR3nt: TGCGCCAGCAGCTGGGACAGGGGGCTCAATGAGCAGTTCTTC
CDR3aa: CASSWDRGLNEQFF

v_gene: TRBV28
d_gene: TRBD1
abundance: .
j_gene: TRBJ1-1
CDR3nt: TGTGCCAGCACCCCCTTGGACAGGGGAGGCACTAAAGCTTTCTTT
CDR3aa: CASTPLDRGGTKAFF

v_gene: TRBV12-3/TRBV12-4
d_gene: .
abundance: few
j_gene: TRBJ1-2
CDR3nt: TGTGCCAGCAGTTACAGCGTAAAAGGCTACACCTTC
CDR3aa: CASSYSVKGYTF

v_gene: TRBV6-4
d_gene: .
abundance: .
j_gene: TRBJ1-1
CDR3nt: TGTGCCAGCAGTAAAGACAGGATTGGTGAAGCTTTCTTT
CDR3aa: CASSKDRIGEAFF

v_gene: TRBV2
d_gene: .
abundance: .
j_gene: TRBJ1-1
CDR3nt: TGTGCCACGACTAGGGGAGACACTGAAGCTTTCTTT
CDR3aa: CATTRGDTEAFF

v_gene: TRBV14
d_gene: TRBD1
abundance: .
j_gene: TRBJ1-2
CDR3nt: TGTGCCAGCAGCCACACGACAGGGGCGACCTCCTATGGCTACACCTTC
CDR3aa: CASSHTTGATSYGYTF

v_gene: TRBV5-4
d_gene: TRBD1
abundance: .
j_gene: TRBJ1-1
CDR3nt: TGTGCCAGCAGCCTATCGGGACAGGGGCTTGGAGCTTTCTTT
CDR3aa: CASSLSGQGLGAFF

v_gene: TRBV5-1
d_gene: .
abundance: .
j_gene: TRBJ1-6
CDR3nt: TGCGCCAGCAGCGCCCAACAGAGGTCCTATAATTCACCCCTCCACTTT
CDR3aa: CASSAQQRSYNSPLHF

v_gene: TRBV21-1
d_gene: .
abundance: few
j_gene: TRBJ2-7
CDR3nt: TGTGCCAGCAGGAGGGACGGAGACTACGAGCAGTACTTC
CDR3aa: CASRRDGDYEQYF

v_gene: TRBV5-1
d_gene: TRBD2
abundance: .
j_gene: TRBJ2-1
CDR3nt: TGCGCCAGCAGCTTGGGTTCTAGCGGGGGCTACCATGATGACTCCTACAATGAGCAGTTCTTC
CDR3aa: CASSLGSSGGYHDDSYNEQFF

v_gene: TRBV19
d_gene: .
abundance: .
j_gene: TRBJ2-5
CDR3nt: TGTGCCAGTAGAATCAATGGAGGGGGACCCCAGTACTTC
CDR3aa: CASRINGGGPQYF

v_gene: TRBV6-6
d_gene: .
abundance: .
j_gene: TRBJ2-1
CDR3nt: TGTGCCAGCAGTTACCTGTCAGGGCGTCTGAATGAGCAGTTCTTC
CDR3aa: CASSYLSGRLNEQFF

v_gene: TRBV10-1
d_gene: .
abundance: .
j_gene: TRBJ2-2
CDR3nt: TGCGCCAGCAGTGAGGGCAGCCCGAACACCGGGGAGCTGTTTTTT
CDR3aa: CASSEGSPNTGELFF

v_gene: TRBV3-1/TRBV3-2
d_gene: .
abundance: .
j_gene: TRBJ1-4
CDR3nt: TGTGCCAGCAGCCAAGGGACGGGCGAAAAACTGTTTTTT
CDR3aa: CASSQGTGEKLFF

v_gene: TRBV6-5
d_gene: .
abundance: .
j_gene: TRBJ1-6
CDR3nt: TGTGCCAGCCGTCGGGGCCTGAGGGATTCACCCCTCCACTTT
CDR3aa: CASRRGLRDSPLHF

v_gene: TRBV2
d_gene: .
abundance: .
j_gene: TRBJ2-7
CDR3nt: TGTGCCAGCAGGTACTTGTCGTGGACAGCTGGGTCCTACGAGCAGTACTTC
CDR3aa: CASRYLSWTAGSYEQYF

v_gene: TRBV28
d_gene: TRBD1
abundance: once
j_gene: TRBJ1-1
CDR3nt: TGTGCCAGCAGGAGGACAGGGGGGCGCCAGGACACTGAAGCTTTCTTT
CDR3aa: CASRRTGGRQDTEAFF

v_gene: TRBV12-5
d_gene: .
abundance: .
j_gene: TRBJ1-1
CDR3nt: TGTGCTAGTGGTTTGGTACGTCGGGGACTGAACACTGAAGCTTTCTTT
CDR3aa: CASGLVRRGLNTEAFF

v_gene: TRBV5-1
d_gene: .
abundance: .
j_gene: TRBJ1-2
CDR3nt: TGCGCCAGCAGCCCCGAGGAAGACCGGGGCTATGGCTACACCTTC
CDR3aa: CASSPEEDRGYGYTF

v_gene: TRBV5-1
d_gene: .
abundance: .
j_gene: TRBJ1-4
CDR3nt: TGCGCCAGCAGCTTGGCTCCAGGATCAGGTGAAAAACTGTTTTTT
CDR3aa: CASSLAPGSGEKLFF

v_gene: TRBV12-3/TRBV12-4
d_gene: TRBD1
abundance: .
j_gene: TRBJ1-1
CDR3nt: TGTGCCAGCAGCCACAGGGGAGAAGCTTTCTTT
CDR3aa: CASSHRGEAFF

v_gene: TRBV5-5
d_gene: .
abundance: .
j_gene: TRBJ1-1
CDR3nt: TGTGCCAGCAGCTTGGATCCAGGCGGGGACACTGAAGCTTTCTTT
CDR3aa: CASSLDPGGDTEAFF

v_gene: TRBV5-3
d_gene: .
abundance: .
j_gene: TRBJ2-3
CDR3nt: TGTGCCAGAAGCCACCCCGGAAAGAAAGCCACAGATACGCAGTATTTT
CDR3aa: CARSHPGKKATDTQYF

v_gene: TRBV6-5
d_gene: TRBD1
abundance: .
j_gene: TRBJ2-2
CDR3nt: TGTGCCAGCAGAAGGGACAGGGGTACCGGGGAGCTGTTTTTT
CDR3aa: CASRRDRGTGELFF

v_gene: TRBV29-1
d_gene: .
abundance: .
j_gene: TRBJ1-3
CDR3nt: TGCAGCGTTGATTTTGACGGAACTGGAAACACCATATATTTT
CDR3aa: CSVDFDGTGNTIYF